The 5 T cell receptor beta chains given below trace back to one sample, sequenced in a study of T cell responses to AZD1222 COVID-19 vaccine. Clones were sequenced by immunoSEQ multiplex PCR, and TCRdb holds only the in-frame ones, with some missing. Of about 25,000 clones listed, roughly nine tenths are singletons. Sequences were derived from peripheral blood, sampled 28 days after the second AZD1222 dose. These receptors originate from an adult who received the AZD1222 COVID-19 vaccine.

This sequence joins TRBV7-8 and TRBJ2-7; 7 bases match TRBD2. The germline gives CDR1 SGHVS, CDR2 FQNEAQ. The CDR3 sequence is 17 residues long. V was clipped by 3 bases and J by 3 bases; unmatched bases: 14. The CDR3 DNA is TGTGCCAGCAGCTTGGAGACTAGCCCCCTGGCAGGCTACGAGCAGTACTTC. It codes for CASSLETSPLAGYEQYF.

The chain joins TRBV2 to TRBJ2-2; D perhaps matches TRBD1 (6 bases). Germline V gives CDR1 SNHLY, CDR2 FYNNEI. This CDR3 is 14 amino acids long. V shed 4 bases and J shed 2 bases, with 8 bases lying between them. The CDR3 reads CASSGRGNTGELFF. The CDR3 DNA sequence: TGTGCCAGCAGTGGCAGGGGAAACACCGGGGAGCTGTTTTTT.

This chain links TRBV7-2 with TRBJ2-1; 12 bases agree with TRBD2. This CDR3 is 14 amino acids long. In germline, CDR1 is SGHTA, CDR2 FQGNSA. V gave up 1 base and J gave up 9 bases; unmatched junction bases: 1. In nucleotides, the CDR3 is TGTGCCAGCAGCTTAGTACTAGCGGGGGGTGAGCAGTTCTTC. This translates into CASSLVLAGGEQFF.

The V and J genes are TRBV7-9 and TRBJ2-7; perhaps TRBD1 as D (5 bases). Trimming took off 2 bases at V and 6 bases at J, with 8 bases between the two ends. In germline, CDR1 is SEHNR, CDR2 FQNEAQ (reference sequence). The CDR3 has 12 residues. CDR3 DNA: TGTGCCAGCAGCTTAAGGGGTAGCGAGCAGTACTTC. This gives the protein CASSLRGSEQYF.

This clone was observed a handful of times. CDR3 loop: CASSPPRAGGADTQYF. DNA for the CDR3: TGCGCCAGCAGCCCTCCCCGAGCGGGAGGGGCAGATACGCAGTATTTT. The chain links TRBV4-1 to TRBJ2-3, with 10 bases aligning to TRBD2. CDR3 size: 16 residues. CDR1 and CDR2 (germline): MGHRA, YSYEKL. The trim removed 4 bases at V and 4 bases at J, leaving 8 bases unmatched.